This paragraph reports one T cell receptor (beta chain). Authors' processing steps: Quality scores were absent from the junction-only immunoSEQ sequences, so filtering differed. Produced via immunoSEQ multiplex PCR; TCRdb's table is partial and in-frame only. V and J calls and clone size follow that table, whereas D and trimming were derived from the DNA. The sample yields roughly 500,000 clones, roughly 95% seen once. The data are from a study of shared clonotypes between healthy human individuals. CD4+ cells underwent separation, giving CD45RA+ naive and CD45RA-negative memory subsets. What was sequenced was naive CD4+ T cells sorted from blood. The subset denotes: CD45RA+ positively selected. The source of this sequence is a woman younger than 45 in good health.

This CDR3 reads CASSATSGTDEKLFF. CDR3 bases: TGTGCCAGCAGCGCTACTTCCGGGACAGATGAAAAACTGTTTTTT. The chain is built from TRBV11-2 and TRBJ1-4; TRBD1 matches at 7 bases. Trimming removed 5 bases from V and 6 bases from J; junction bases left unmatched: 9. The germline V gene has CDR1 SGHAT and CDR2 FQNNGV. The CDR3 is made up of 15 amino acids.